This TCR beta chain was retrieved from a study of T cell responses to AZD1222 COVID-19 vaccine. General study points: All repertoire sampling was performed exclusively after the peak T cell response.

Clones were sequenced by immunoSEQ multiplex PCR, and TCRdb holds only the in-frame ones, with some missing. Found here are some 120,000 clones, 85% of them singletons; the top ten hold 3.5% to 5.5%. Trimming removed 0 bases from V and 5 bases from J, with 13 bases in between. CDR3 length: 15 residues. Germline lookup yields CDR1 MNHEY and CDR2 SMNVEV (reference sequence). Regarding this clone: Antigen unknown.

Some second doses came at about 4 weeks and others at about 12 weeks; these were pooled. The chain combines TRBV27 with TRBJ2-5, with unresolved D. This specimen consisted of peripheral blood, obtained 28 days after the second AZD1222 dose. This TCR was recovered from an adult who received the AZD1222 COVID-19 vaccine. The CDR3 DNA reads TGTGCCAGCAGTTTATCGAACTTGATTGGGGAGACCCAGTACTTC. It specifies CASSLSNLIGETQYF.